This T cell receptor (beta chain) stems from a study of shared clonotypes between healthy human individuals. V was pared by 3 bases and J by 8 bases, with 25 bases between. This CDR3 has 17 residues. CDR1 MNHEY and CDR2 SMNVEV come from the germline V gene (reference sequence). An assay was performed, and its level was deep. Clones were sequenced by immunoSEQ multiplex PCR, and TCRdb holds only the in-frame ones, with some missing. The sample has 400,000 to 550,000 clones, around 80% seen once. Some 100 million PBMCs went into genomic DNA for unsorted samples. About this clone: Its target is not known.

Findings of the study overall: The study sampled only blood, and tissue repertoires likely differ. Few donors limited the genetic and exposure-history diversity represented.

The sequence derives from a woman between 40 and 55 years old in good health. Some clones in this sample may be carry-over from other donors' samples. The chain couples TRBV27 to TRBJ1-2; the D is unclear. The source material was PBMCs. The CDR3 loop is CASSFRSPKSYEYGYTF. For the CDR3, the DNA is TGTGCCAGCAGTTTTCGCTCTCCGAAATCCTATGAGTACGGCTACACCTTC.